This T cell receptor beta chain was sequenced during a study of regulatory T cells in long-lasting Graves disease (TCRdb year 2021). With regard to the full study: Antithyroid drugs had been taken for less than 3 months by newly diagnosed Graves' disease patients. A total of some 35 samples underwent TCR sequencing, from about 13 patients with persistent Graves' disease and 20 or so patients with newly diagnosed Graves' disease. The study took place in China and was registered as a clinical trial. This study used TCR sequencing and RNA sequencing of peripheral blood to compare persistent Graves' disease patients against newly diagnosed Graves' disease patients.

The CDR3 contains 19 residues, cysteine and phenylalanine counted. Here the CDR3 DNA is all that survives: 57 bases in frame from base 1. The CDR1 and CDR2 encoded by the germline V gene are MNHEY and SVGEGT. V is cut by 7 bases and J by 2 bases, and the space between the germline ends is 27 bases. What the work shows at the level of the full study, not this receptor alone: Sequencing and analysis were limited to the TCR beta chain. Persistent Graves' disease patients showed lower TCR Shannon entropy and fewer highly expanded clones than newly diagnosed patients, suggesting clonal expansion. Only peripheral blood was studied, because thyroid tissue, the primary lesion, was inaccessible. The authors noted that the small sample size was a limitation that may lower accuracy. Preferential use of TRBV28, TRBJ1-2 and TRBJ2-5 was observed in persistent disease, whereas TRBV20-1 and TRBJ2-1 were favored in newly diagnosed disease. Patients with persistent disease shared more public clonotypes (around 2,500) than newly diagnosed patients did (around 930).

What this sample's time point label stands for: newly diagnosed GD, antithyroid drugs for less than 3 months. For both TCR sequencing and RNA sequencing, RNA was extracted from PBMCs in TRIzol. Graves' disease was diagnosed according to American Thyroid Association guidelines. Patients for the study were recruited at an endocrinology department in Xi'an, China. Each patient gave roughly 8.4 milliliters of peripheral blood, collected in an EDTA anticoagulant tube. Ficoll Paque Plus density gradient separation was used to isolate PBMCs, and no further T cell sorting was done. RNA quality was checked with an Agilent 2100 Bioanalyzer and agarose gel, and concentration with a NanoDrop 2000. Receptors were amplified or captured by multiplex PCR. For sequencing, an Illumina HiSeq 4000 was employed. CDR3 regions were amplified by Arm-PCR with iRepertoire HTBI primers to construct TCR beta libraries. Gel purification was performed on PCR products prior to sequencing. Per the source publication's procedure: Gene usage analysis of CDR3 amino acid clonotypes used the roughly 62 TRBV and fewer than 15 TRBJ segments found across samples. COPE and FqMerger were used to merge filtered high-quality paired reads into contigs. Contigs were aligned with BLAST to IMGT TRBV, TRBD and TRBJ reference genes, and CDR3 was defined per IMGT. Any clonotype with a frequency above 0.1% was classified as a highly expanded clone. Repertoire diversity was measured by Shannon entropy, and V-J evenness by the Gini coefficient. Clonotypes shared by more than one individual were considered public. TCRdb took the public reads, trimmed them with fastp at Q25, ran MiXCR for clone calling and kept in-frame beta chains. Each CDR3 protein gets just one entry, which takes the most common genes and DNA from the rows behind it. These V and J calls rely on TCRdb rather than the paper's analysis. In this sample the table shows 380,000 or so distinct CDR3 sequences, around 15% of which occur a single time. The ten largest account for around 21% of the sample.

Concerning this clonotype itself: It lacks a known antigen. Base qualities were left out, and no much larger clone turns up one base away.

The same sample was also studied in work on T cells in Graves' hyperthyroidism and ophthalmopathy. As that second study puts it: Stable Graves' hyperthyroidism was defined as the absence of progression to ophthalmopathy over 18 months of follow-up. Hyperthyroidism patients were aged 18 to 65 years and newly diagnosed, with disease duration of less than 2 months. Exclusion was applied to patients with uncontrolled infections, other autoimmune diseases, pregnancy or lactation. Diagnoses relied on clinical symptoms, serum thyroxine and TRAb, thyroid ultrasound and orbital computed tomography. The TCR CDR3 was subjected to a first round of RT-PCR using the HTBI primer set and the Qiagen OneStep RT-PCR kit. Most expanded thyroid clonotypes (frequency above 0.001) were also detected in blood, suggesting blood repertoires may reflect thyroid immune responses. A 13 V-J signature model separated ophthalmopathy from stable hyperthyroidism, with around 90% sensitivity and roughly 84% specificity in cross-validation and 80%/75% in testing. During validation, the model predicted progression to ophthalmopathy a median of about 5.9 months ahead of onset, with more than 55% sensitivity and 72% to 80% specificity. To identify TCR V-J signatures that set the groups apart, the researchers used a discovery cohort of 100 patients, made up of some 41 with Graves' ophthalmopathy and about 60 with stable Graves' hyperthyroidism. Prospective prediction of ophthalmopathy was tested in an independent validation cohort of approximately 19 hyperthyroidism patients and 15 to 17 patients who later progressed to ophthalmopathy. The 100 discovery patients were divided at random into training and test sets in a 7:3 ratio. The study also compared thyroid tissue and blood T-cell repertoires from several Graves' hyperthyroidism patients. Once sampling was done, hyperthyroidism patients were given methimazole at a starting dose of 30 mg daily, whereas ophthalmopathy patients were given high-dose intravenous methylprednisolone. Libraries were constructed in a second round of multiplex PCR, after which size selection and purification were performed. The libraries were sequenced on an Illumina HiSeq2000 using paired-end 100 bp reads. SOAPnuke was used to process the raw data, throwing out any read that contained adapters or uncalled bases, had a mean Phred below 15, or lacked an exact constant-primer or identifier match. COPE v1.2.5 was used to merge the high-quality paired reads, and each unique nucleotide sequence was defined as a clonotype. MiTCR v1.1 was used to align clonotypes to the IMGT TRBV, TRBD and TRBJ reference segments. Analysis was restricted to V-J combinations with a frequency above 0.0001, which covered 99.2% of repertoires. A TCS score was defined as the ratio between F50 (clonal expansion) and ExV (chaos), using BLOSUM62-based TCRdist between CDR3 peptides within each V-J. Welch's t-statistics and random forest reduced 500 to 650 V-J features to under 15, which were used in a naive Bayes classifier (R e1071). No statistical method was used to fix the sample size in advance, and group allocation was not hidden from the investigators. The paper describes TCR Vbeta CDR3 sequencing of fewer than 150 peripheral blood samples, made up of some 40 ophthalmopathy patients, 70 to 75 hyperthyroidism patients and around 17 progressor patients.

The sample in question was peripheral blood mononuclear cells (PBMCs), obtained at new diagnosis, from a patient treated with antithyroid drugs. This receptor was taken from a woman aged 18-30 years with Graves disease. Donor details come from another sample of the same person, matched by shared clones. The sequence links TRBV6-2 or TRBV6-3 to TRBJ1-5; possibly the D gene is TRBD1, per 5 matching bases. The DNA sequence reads TGTGCCAGCAAAGGGCCCGGCAGGGACTCCCTGGGGGGCAATCAGCCCCAGCATTTT. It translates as CASKGPGRDSLGGNQPQHF.